This T cell receptor (beta chain) emerged from a study of PD-L1 blockade in urothelial cancer. Study context: Each participant's history included 0 to 3 prior chemotherapy regimens. The researchers analyzed blood 3 weeks (second dose) and 6 weeks after treatment start. Blood samples had a median of about 140,000 T cells, approximately 83,000 unique TCRs, and clonality roughly 0.08.

Metastatic or locally advanced urothelial carcinoma was present in the patients. The V gene's germline CDR1 is SGHTA and CDR2 FQGNSA. Deletions cut 1 base from V and 11 bases from J, with 17 bases between. The CDR3 has 15 residues. The assay was immunoSEQ multiplex PCR, and TCRdb's table has in-frame clones only and misses some. The sample carries 15,000 to 20,000 clones, 87% recorded once. The specimen was PBMCs, collected around atezolizumab (anti-PD-L1) treatment. The TCR comes from a man between 45 and 60 years old with urothelial cancer. The chain links TRBV7-2 to TRBJ1-4, with no clear D. The DNA of the CDR3 is TGTGCCAGCAGCTTAGGGGTTGAGGGATCGGGGAAACTGTTTTTT. This gives the protein CASSLGVEGSGKLFF.